These 30 T cell receptor beta chains were all obtained from the same sample, sequenced in a study of Graves' ophthalmopathy and Graves' hyperthyroidism. Amplification of TCR beta CDR3 regions used RNA transcripts. The first-round RT-PCR employed HTBI primers together with the Qiagen OneStep RT-PCR kit. A multiplex PCR was then performed as the second round. TCRdb called the multiplex PCR reads again in MiXCR, with one record for every CDR3 protein. There are roughly 1.1 million distinct CDR3 sequences in the sample; about two fifths occur only once, and 11% lies in the top ten. The sequencing input was peripheral blood or thyroid tissue (not recorded which). Receptors were obtained from an adult man with Graves' hyperthyroidism.

This clonotype was detected ten times or more. The chain carries TRBV29-1 and TRBJ2-7; 9 nucleotides align to TRBD2. The CDR3 length is 11 residues. V was clipped by 7 bases and J by 6 bases; unmatched bases: 4. Germline V gene data show CDR1 as SQVTM and CDR2 as ANQGSEA. The CDR3 DNA is TGCAGCGCGGCGGGAGGGGGCGAGCAGTACTTC. It codes for CSAAGGGEQYF.

The chain recombines TRBV14 with TRBJ2-5; a possible D gene is TRBD1 (5 bases). V was pared by 1 base and J by 5 bases, with 23 bases between. From germline, CDR1 is SGHDN and CDR2 FVKESK. This CDR3 has 18 residues. CDR3 sequence (DNA): TGTGCCAGCAGCCAAGGACGGACAACCCGGCCCTCTCAGGAGACCCAGTACTTC. Encoded protein: CASSQGRTTRPSQETQYF.

As concerns this clonotype: A much more abundant neighbour one base away suggests this may be a read error. The rearrangement links TRBV12-3 or TRBV12-4 to TRBJ1-5, with D hard to call. CDR3 length: 13 amino acids. The V end was cut by 8 bases, the J end by 4 bases, with 12 bases between. CDR3 DNA: TGTGCCAGCGGAGGAGTGACGAATCAGCCCCAGCATTTT. Translating it yields CASGGVTNQPQHF.

The chain recombines TRBV4-1 with TRBJ2-7; D might be TRBD2 (6 bases). Germline CDR1 is MGHRA and CDR2 is YSYEKL. Deletions cut 3 bases from V and 5 bases from J, with 14 bases between. The CDR3 runs 14 residues. CDR3 nucleotide sequence: TGCGCCAGCAGCCATGTGAACGGGGGTGACGAGCAGTACTTC. Translation: CASSHVNGGDEQYF.

This clonotype was seen many times. The chain has TRBV7-2 and TRBJ1-1; maybe TRBD1 (5 bases). This CDR3 has 15 amino acids. The V end was cut by 3 bases, the J end by 0 bases, with 11 bases between. Germline V lookup: CDR1 SGHTA, CDR2 FQGNSA. The CDR3 nucleotides are TGTGCCAGCAGCTTTTGGGGCAATATGAACACTGAAGCTTTCTTT. Amino acids: CASSFWGNMNTEAFF.

This clonotype showed up just a few times. The chain is built from TRBV19 and TRBJ1-1; D gene uncertain. The CDR3 totals 13 residues. CDR1 is LNHDA and CDR2 is SQIVND in the germline V gene (reference sequence). The germline V and J ends were trimmed by 9 bases and 3 bases, with 14 bases remaining between them. CDR3 sequence: CASSFLGDTEAFF. DNA for the CDR3: TGTGCCAGCAGTTTTCTCGGTGACACTGAAGCTTTCTTT.

This clonotype was seen many times. This chain uses TRBV7-2 with TRBJ1-2; tentatively, D is TRBD1 (6 bases). The CDR3 covers 14 residues. The V gene's germline CDR1 is SGHTA and CDR2 FQGNSA. V lost 5 bases to trimming and J lost 4 bases, with 14 bases between them. CDR3 coding DNA: TGTGCCAGCAGCCCGAGCCGGGGGCCCTATGGCTACACCTTC. This encodes CASSPSRGPYGYTF.

This clonotype was detected ten times or more. This chain uses TRBV7-8 with TRBJ1-4; 7 nucleotides agree with TRBD1. The J segment lost 7 bases and the V segment lost 4 bases, leaving 6 bases of the junction unmatched. Germline V gene lookup returns CDR1 SGHVS and CDR2 FQNEAQ. This CDR3 region has 14 residues. CDR3 nucleotides: TGTGCCAGCAGCTCTCAGGGGGGAGGTGAAAAACTGTTTTTT. Encoded protein: CASSSQGGGEKLFF.

With regard to this clonotype: A much more abundant neighbour one base away suggests this may be a read error. Because it lacks the conserved phenylalanine or tryptophan at the end, this CDR3 is likely a read error. The chain uses TRBV7-2 and TRBJ2-7, with 12 bases fitting TRBD1. The CDR3 extends over 16 amino acids. Germline V gives CDR1 SGHTA, CDR2 FQGNSA. The J segment lost 5 bases and the V segment lost 7 bases, leaving 12 bases of the junction unmatched. The chain's CDR3 is CASTLHRDRGPDEQYL. The CDR3 region has the DNA TGTGCCAGCACCCTCCACAGGGACAGGGGGCCCGACGAGCAGTACCTC.

This clonotype was seen at least ten times. V is TRBV29-1 and J is TRBJ1-1, with 8 bases lining up with TRBD1. The CDR3 length is 12 residues. Losses at the gene ends were 6 bases for V and 10 bases for J; bases not matched to a gene: 10. Germline V gene sequence: CDR1 SQVTM, CDR2 ANQGSEA. Here the CDR3 DNA reads TGCAGCGTATTAACAGGGGGTTTGGGAGCTTTCTTT. It encodes CSVLTGGLGAFF. The whole variable domain, filled in from reference TRBV29-1 and TRBJ1-1, reads SAVISQKPSRDICQRGTSLTIQCQVDSQVTMMFWYRQQPGQSLTLIATANQGSEATYESGFVIDKFPISRPNLTFSTLTVSNMSPEDSSIYLCSVLTGGLGAFFGQGTRLTVV.

This sequence joins TRBV15 and TRBJ1-5; no reliable D call. The length of the CDR3 is 15 residues. CDR1 and CDR2 (germline): LNHNV, YYDKDF (reference sequence). The germline V and J ends were trimmed by 1 base and 0 bases, with 7 bases remaining between them. The CDR3 DNA is TGTGCCACCAGCAGAGCCAGCAATAGCAATCAGCCCCAGCATTTT. It yields the protein CATSRASNSNQPQHF.

This rearrangement joins TRBV7-9 to TRBJ1-2; D remains ambiguous. Looked up from germline, CDR1 is SEHNR and CDR2 is FQNEAQ (reference sequence). V was cut by 0 bases and J by 8 bases, with 4 bases left in between. The CDR3 loop spans 11 amino acids. CDR3 bases: TGTGCCAGCAGCTTAGCGAAAGGCTACACCTTC. Translated, it gives CASSLAKGYTF.

This clonotype was counted between two and nine times. DNA for the CDR3: TGCAGTGCTAGACCCCGGACTAGCGGATCCACTCCCTACGAGCAGTACTTC. Its protein is CSARPRTSGSTPYEQYF. The chain recombines TRBV20-1 with TRBJ2-7; 10 nucleotides match TRBD2. The V gene's germline CDR1 is DFQATT and CDR2 SNEGSKA (reference sequence). Losses at the gene ends were 2 bases for V and 2 bases for J; bases not matched to a gene: 12. This CDR3 is 17 amino acids long.

In its sample, this clonotype was seen many times. The rearrangement links TRBV7-7 to TRBJ2-5, with 10 bases identical to TRBD1. Unmatched junction bases numbered 7, after V lost 4 bases and J lost 5 bases. The CDR3 is 15 residues long. Per germline, CDR1 SSHAT and CDR2 FNYEAQ (reference sequence). The CDR3 loop is CASSSTGGLWETQYF. Here the CDR3 DNA reads TGTGCCAGCAGCTCGACAGGGGGCCTTTGGGAGACCCAGTACTTC.

This clonotype was picked up many times. This chain uses TRBV20-1 with TRBJ1-2; 8 bases fit TRBD1. CDR1 DFQATT and CDR2 SNEGSKA come from the germline V gene (reference sequence). J was trimmed by 7 bases and V by 6 bases; bases with no gene match: 7. CDR3 size: 12 residues. CDR3 amino acids: CSATPGGFGYTF. CDR3 in DNA: TGCAGTGCAACCCCAGGGGGCTTTGGCTACACCTTC.

Details on this clonotype: A much larger clone lies one base from this, so it may be a read error. V is TRBV20-1 and J is TRBJ2-7, with D unclear. The germline gives CDR1 DFQATT, CDR2 SNEGSKA (reference sequence). V gave up 4 bases and J gave up 9 bases, with 10 bases separating them. There are 10 residues in the CDR3. The CDR3 DNA sequence: TGCAGTGCTATCGAGAGGAGGCAGTACTTC. It yields the protein CSAIERRQYF.

The chain uses TRBV14 and TRBJ1-1; D call uncertain. This CDR3 is built from 15 residues. Germline-derived CDR1 and CDR2 are SGHDN and FVKESK. Trimming shortened V by 4 bases and J by 11 bases, and 23 bases separated the two germline ends. This CDR3 is CASSPLEVTRKAAFF. CDR3 in DNA: TGTGCCAGCAGCCCTCTAGAAGTTACAAGAAAAGCGGCTTTCTTT.

In its sample, this clonotype was seen a few times. This sequence joins TRBV6-5 and TRBJ1-1, with no clear D. Germline loops: CDR1 MNHEY, CDR2 SVGAGI. The CDR3 length is 14 residues. V was shortened by 0 bases and J by 2 bases, with 7 bases between the two germline ends. The DNA of the CDR3 is TGTGCCAGCAGTTACTCGTCAGCTAACACTGAAGCTTTCTTT. As protein: CASSYSSANTEAFF.

At least ten counts were recorded for this clonotype. The genes are TRBV20-1 and TRBJ1-1; no definite D call. This CDR3 has 12 amino acids. Trimming took off 1 base at V and 10 bases at J, with 13 bases between the two ends. The germline V gene encodes CDR1 DFQATT and CDR2 SNEGSKA (reference sequence). Here the CDR3 DNA reads TGCAGTGCTAGAGGCAGTGCGGAAATAGCTTTCTTT. Amino acid sequence: CSARGSAEIAFF.

The table lists this clonotype with a few counts. The V gene is TRBV19, the J gene TRBJ1-4; D is unresolved. The CDR3 runs 15 residues. Germline V gene sequence: CDR1 LNHDA, CDR2 SQIVND (reference sequence). The V end was cut by 3 bases, the J end by 0 bases, with 8 bases between. The CDR3 DNA sequence: TGTGCCAGTAGTATGAACGTCGCAACTAATGAAAAACTGTTTTTT. Its translation is CASSMNVATNEKLFF.

This clonotype was seen once. Sequence at one end of the junction differs from germline and may be a read error. This chain connects TRBV10-3 to TRBJ2-2; TRBD2 agrees at 14 bases. CDR3 length: 13 amino acids. Germline V gives CDR1 ENHRY, CDR2 SYGVKD. The CDR3 nucleotides are TGTGCCATCAGTGAAGGGACTAGCGGGGGGCTGTTTTTT. This sequence encodes CAISEGTSGGLFF.

This clonotype came up many times. The V call is TRBV7-2, the J call TRBJ2-7; 7 bases align to TRBD2. Germline V gene data show CDR1 as SGHTA and CDR2 as FQGNSA. The length of the CDR3 is 15 residues. Trimming removed 11 bases from V and 4 bases from J; junction bases left unmatched: 17. The CDR3 bases are TGTGCCTCCAGCGGGGTAGGGACGCAAGTATACGAGCAGTACTTC. Translated, it gives CASSGVGTQVYEQYF.

This clonotype showed up just once. The chain employs TRBV14 and TRBJ1-2; D is undetermined. V lost 0 bases to trimming and J lost 10 bases, with 18 bases between them. This CDR3 contains 15 residues. CDR1 and CDR2 (germline): SGHDN, FVKESK. CDR3 sequence (DNA): TGTGCCAGCAGCCAAGATCTTATCGGACTAGCGGCCTACACCTTC. This gives the protein CASSQDLIGLAAYTF.

This clonotype was seen ten or more times. The chain has TRBV29-1 and TRBJ1-4; D is possibly TRBD1 (5 bases). Germline V gives CDR1 SQVTM, CDR2 ANQGSEA. CDR3 size: 13 residues. V gave up 4 bases and J gave up 8 bases, with 14 bases separating them. CDR3 bases: TGCAGCGTTGCTCGGGGGGTGCGGGAAAAACTGTTTTTT. It yields the protein CSVARGVREKLFF. Filled out from reference TRBV29-1 and TRBJ1-4, the complete variable domain reads SAVISQKPSRDICQRGTSLTIQCQVDSQVTMMFWYRQQPGQSLTLIATANQGSEATYESGFVIDKFPISRPNLTFSTLTVSNMSPEDSSIYLCSVARGVREKLFFGSGTQLSVL.

The V and J genes are TRBV29-1 and TRBJ1-1, with D hard to call. Trimming pared 5 bases from V and 6 bases from J, leaving 13 bases between. Germline lookup yields CDR1 SQVTM and CDR2 ANQGSEA. The CDR3 is 12 amino acids. This chain's CDR3 is CSVILRWPEAFF. Written as DNA, the CDR3 is TGCAGCGTTATCCTTAGATGGCCTGAAGCTTTCTTT. Filled out from reference TRBV29-1 and TRBJ1-1, the complete variable domain reads SAVISQKPSRDICQRGTSLTIQCQVDSQVTMMFWYRQQPGQSLTLIATANQGSEATYESGFVIDKFPISRPNLTFSTLTVSNMSPEDSSIYLCSVILRWPEAFFGQGTRLTVV.

In the case of this clonotype: A clone one base away is much larger, so this may be a read error. V gene TRBV6-5 combines with J gene TRBJ1-6; D not certain. Germline CDR1 and CDR2: MNHEY and SVGAGI. V lost 4 bases and J 7 bases, leaving 8 bases between the germline ends. This CDR3 is 13 amino acids long. CDR3 residues: CASSCLKNSPLHF. The CDR3 DNA sequence: TGTGCCAGCAGTTGCCTGAAGAATTCACCCCTCCACTTT.

This chain uses TRBV20-1 with TRBJ1-5; TRBD1 agrees at 10 bases. V shed 3 bases and J 9 bases; nucleotides not matched to a gene: 11. Germline values: CDR1 DFQATT, CDR2 SNEGSKA (reference sequence). This CDR3 contains 15 residues. This chain's CDR3 is CSASQGQGPGWPQHF. CDR3 DNA: TGCAGTGCTAGCCAGGGACAGGGGCCTGGATGGCCCCAGCATTTT.

The CDR3 sequence: CSASRDSNYGYTF. The CDR3, as DNA: TGCAGTGCTAGTAGAGACAGTAACTATGGCTACACCTTC. V is TRBV20-1 and J is TRBJ1-2; D might be TRBD1 (5 bases). V was pared by 3 bases and J by 1 base, with 9 bases between. Germline V gene lookup returns CDR1 DFQATT and CDR2 SNEGSKA (reference sequence). The CDR3 runs to 13 residues.

With respect to this clonotype: A much more abundant neighbour one base away suggests this may be a read error. The chain carries TRBV7-2 and TRBJ1-5; D unclear. CDR1 is SGHTA, CDR2 FQGNSA, per germline. CDR3 length equals 16 residues. CDR3 sequence (DNA): TGTGCCAACAGCTTAGTCAGCCGGGGAGGAGGACAGCCCCAGCATTTT. As protein: CANSLVSRGGGQPQHF.

This clonotype was counted between two and nine times. This chain links TRBV5-5 with TRBJ1-4; 8 positions agree with TRBD1. V was pared by 4 bases and J by 13 bases, with 18 bases of the junction left unmatched. CDR1 and CDR2 from the germline V gene are SGHKS and YYEKEE (reference sequence). The CDR3 totals 16 residues. Here the CDR3 reads CASSLAQGANVQGLFF. The CDR3 DNA reads as TGTGCCAGCAGCCTAGCTCAGGGGGCAAATGTGCAGGGACTGTTTTTT. Full variable domain (rest looked up from reference TRBV5-5 and TRBJ1-4): DAGVTQSPTHLIKTRGQQVTLRCSPISGHKSVSWYQQVLGQGPQFIFQYYEKEERGRGNFPDRFSARQFPNYSSELNVNALLLGDSALYLCASSLAQGANVQGLFFGSGTQLSVL.